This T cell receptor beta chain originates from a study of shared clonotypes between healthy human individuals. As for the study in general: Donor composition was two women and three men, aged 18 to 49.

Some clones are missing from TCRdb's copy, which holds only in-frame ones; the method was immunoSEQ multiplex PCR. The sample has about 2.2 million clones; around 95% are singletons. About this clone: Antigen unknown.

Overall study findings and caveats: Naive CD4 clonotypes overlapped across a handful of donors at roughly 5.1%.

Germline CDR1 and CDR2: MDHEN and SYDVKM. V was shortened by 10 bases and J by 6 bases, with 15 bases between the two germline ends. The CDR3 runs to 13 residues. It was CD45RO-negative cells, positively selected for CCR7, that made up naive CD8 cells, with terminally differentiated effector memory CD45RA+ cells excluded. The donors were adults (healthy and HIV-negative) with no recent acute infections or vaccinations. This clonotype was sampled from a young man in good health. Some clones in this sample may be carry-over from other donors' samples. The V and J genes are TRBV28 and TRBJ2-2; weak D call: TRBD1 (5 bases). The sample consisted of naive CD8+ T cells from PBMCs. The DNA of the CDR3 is TGTGCCACGACAGTCTCATCCTCCGGGGAGCTGTTTTTT. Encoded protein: CATTVSSSGELFF.